This TCR beta chain was documented in a study of control samples from healthy donors and cancer patients. Data came from immunoSEQ multiplex PCR; TCRdb stores just in-frame clones and leaves some out. The data hold over 55,000 clones, with around 90% observed a single time. CDR3 length: 19 amino acids. Germline CDR1 SNHLY, CDR2 FYNNEI. Trimming removed 6 bases from V and 0 bases from J; junction bases left unmatched: 18. The clonotype was recovered from a man younger than 45 with colorectal cancer. The rearrangement joins TRBV2 to TRBJ2-7; 9 positions agree with TRBD1. The specimen was PBMCs. The CDR3 bases are TGTGCCAGCAGCCTGGACCGGGACAGGGTTAAACAAAGCTCCTACGAGCAGTACTTC. This sequence encodes CASSLDRDRVKQSSYEQYF.